This is a list of T cell receptor beta chains from one sample in a study of blood T cell repertoires in COVID-19. Using immunoSEQ multiplex PCR, the repertoire was profiled, and TCRdb retains in-frame clones only, with some absent. The sample gives 40,000 or so clones, approximately 83% of which show up once; approximately 5.4% is in the top ten. Sequenced material: peripheral blood. These receptors were collected from a man aged 40-49 years with active COVID-19. Both conserved end residues are part of each CDR3. D genes are given only for firm matches. Rows may omit the clone size; those that give it use once, few, many or a size class.

NA | NA | TRBJ2-7 | TRBV13 | TGTGCCAGCAGCTTAGGCCGGGTAGACGTCCAGTACTTC | CASSLGRVDVQYF
NA | NA | TRBJ1-6 | TRBV25-1 | TGTGCCAGCAGTGATGGGCGTTCAGGGAGGAATTCACCCCTCCACTTT | CASSDGRSGRNSPLHF
NA | NA | TRBJ1-1 | TRBV9 | TGTGCCAGCAGCCCCCTGGACAGTTTCACTGAAGCTTTCTTT | CASSPLDSFTEAFF
NA | NA | TRBJ2-1 | TRBV29-1 | TGCAGCGGCCGGGAGAGGGGAAGGTCCTACAATGAGCAGTTCTTC | CSGRERGRSYNEQFF
TRBD1 | NA | TRBJ2-7 | TRBV9 | TGTGCCAGCAGCGTAGAAGGGACAGGGAACAGCGAGCAGTACTTC | CASSVEGTGNSEQYF
NA | NA | TRBJ1-5 | TRBV4-2 | TGTGCCAGCAGCCAAGTATTCTCCCGGGTGAGCAGAAAAGAAAATAGCAATCAGCCCCAGCATTTT | CASSQVFSRVSRKENSNQPQHF
NA | once | TRBJ2-3 | TRBV3-1/TRBV3-2 | TGTGCCAGCAGCCAAGATCAGGGTTTCACAGATACGCAGTATTTT | CASSQDQGFTDTQYF
TRBD2 | NA | TRBJ2-3 | TRBV30 | TGTGCCTGGAAGACTAGCGGCACAGATACGCAGTATTTT | CAWKTSGTDTQYF
NA | few | TRBJ1-1 | TRBV10-3 | TGTGCCATCAGCACAGGTATCACTGAAGCTTTCTTT | CAISTGITEAFF
NA | once | TRBJ2-1 | TRBV30 | TGTGCCTGGGATAAGCGGCCACGAAGAAATGAGCAGTTCTTC | CAWDKRPRRNEQFF
TRBD1 | NA | TRBJ2-2 | TRBV19 | TGTGCCAGTAGTACCGGACAGGGAACCGGGGAGCTGTTTTTT | CASSTGQGTGELFF
TRBD2 | NA | TRBJ2-3 | TRBV28 | TGTGCCAGCAGTTTAGCGGGAGGTATTCCAGATACGCAGTATTTT | CASSLAGGIPDTQYF
NA | few | TRBJ2-7 | TRBV5-1 | TGCGCCAGCAGCTTAAAACAGGGCCCCTACGAGCAGTACTTC | CASSLKQGPYEQYF
TRBD2 | NA | TRBJ2-7 | TRBV19 | TGTGCCAGTTCTAGCGGAAATGCCTACGAGCAGTACTTC | CASSSGNAYEQYF
TRBD1 | NA | TRBJ2-3 | TRBV24-1 | TGTGCCACCAGTGGAACCACAGGGGCGGGCACAGATACGCAGTATTTT | CATSGTTGAGTDTQYF
NA | NA | TRBJ1-5 | TRBV7-9 | TGTGCCAGCAGTAGTGGTCAGCCCCAGCATTTT | CASSSGQPQHF
NA | NA | TRBJ2-7 | TRBV5-4 | TGTGCCAGCAGCTTAGGAGACCAGTACGAGCAGTACTTC | CASSLGDQYEQYF
NA | NA | TRBJ2-4 | TRBV14 | TGTGCCAGCAGCCTAGGGGCAGGGCAAAACATTCAGTACTTC | CASSLGAGQNIQYF
TRBD1 | NA | TRBJ1-5 | TRBV28 | TGTGCCAGCAGAGACCTTACAGGGGGTGTCAATCAGCCCCAGCATTTT | CASRDLTGGVNQPQHF
NA | NA | TRBJ1-3 | TRBV28 | TGTGCCAGCGAAGGGCGGGTAAACACCATATATTTT | CASEGRVNTIYF
NA | NA | TRBJ2-7 | TRBV6-1 | TGTGCCAGCAGTGACACAGGTTATTCCTACGAGCAGTACTTC | CASSDTGYSYEQYF
NA | NA | TRBJ1-5 | TRBV19 | TGTGCCAGTAGTACCGGACTAAAAGGGCTTAATCAGCCCCAGCATTTT | CASSTGLKGLNQPQHF
NA | few | TRBJ1-1 | TRBV30 | TGTGCCTGGATACAGGGATATCAGGCTTTCTTT | CAWIQGYQAFF
NA | NA | TRBJ1-4 | TRBV2 | TGTGCCAGCAGTACACTAGTTAATGAAAAACTGTTTTTT | CASSTLVNEKLFF
TRBD1 | few | TRBJ1-3 | TRBV15 | TGTGCCACTTCGACAGGGGGCCCTGGAAACACCATATATTTT | CATSTGGPGNTIYF
TRBD2 | NA | TRBJ2-3 | TRBV7-6 | TGTGCCAGCAGCTCACGACTAGCGGGAGGCACAGATACGCAGTATTTT | CASSSRLAGGTDTQYF
TRBD1 | NA | TRBJ2-3 | TRBV27 | TGTGCCAGCAGTTTAAGAGTTGACAGGGCTGCAGATACGCAGTATTTT | CASSLRVDRAADTQYF
TRBD1 | NA | TRBJ1-2 | TRBV3-1/TRBV3-2 | TGTGCCAGCAGCCAATTACGGACAGGAGATAACTATGGCTACACCTTC | CASSQLRTGDNYGYTF
TRBD1 | NA | TRBJ2-3 | TRBV6-2/TRBV6-3 | TGTGCCAGCAGTTACCGTCGGGACAGGCCGAGAGATACGCAGTATTTT | CASSYRRDRPRDTQYF
NA | NA | TRBJ1-2 | TRBV25-1 | TGTGCCAGCAGTCACCAAGGGGGTCCGCATACCTTC | CASSHQGGPHTF
NA | NA | TRBJ1-5 | TRBV12-3/TRBV12-4 | TGTGCCAGCAGTTCTTACAATCAGCCCCAGCATTTT | CASSSYNQPQHF
NA | NA | TRBJ2-3 | TRBV5-8 | TGTGCCAGCAGCTTGCTAGCAGATACGCAGTATTTT | CASSLLADTQYF
TRBD2 | NA | TRBJ2-3 | TRBV5-1 | TGCGCCAGCAGCTTGAGTAGCGGGAGTTACACAGATACGCAGTATTTT | CASSLSSGSYTDTQYF
TRBD1 | NA | TRBJ1-5 | TRBV18 | TGTGCCAGCTCTCCAAATCCGGGACAGTTTTCCTATAGCAATCAGCCCCAGCATTTT | CASSPNPGQFSYSNQPQHF
NA | NA | TRBJ1-6 | TRBV28 | TGTGCCACCTACGCACGGGCGGGAGGTGGATCACCCCTCCACTTT | CATYARAGGGSPLHF
TRBD1 | NA | TRBJ1-5 | TRBV19 | TGTGCCAGTAGTATAGATCAAGGACAGGGTAATCAGCCCCAGCATTTT | CASSIDQGQGNQPQHF
NA | NA | TRBJ2-3 | TRBV5-1 | TGCGCCAGCAGCTACATTAGCGGATCTAGCACAGATACGCAGTATTTT | CASSYISGSSTDTQYF
TRBD1 | few | TRBJ1-6 | TRBV12-3/TRBV12-4 | TGTGCCAGCAGGGGACAGCTTAATTCACCCCTCCACTTT | CASRGQLNSPLHF
NA | NA | TRBJ1-1 | TRBV7-3 | TGTGCCAGCAGCCCCCTCACTCCAGGGAACACTGAAGCTTTCTTT | CASSPLTPGNTEAFF
TRBD2 | NA | TRBJ2-1 | TRBV27 | TGTGCCAGCAGTCCCGGGACTAGCGGGAGTTGGTCCTACAATGAGCAGTTCTTC | CASSPGTSGSWSYNEQFF
TRBD2 | once | TRBJ2-1 | TRBV9 | TGTGCCAGCAGCGGAGCGGGAGGGGCGGACAATGAGCAGTTCTTC | CASSGAGGADNEQFF
NA | NA | TRBJ2-7 | TRBV28 | TGTGCCAGCAGGTTGGACAGCTACGAGCAGTACTTC | CASRLDSYEQYF
NA | NA | TRBJ2-6 | TRBV11-2 | TGTGCCAGCACCCAGCCGGGACAAGGCTCTGGGGCCAACGTCCTGACTTTC | CASTQPGQGSGANVLTF
NA | NA | TRBJ2-5 | TRBV10-3 | TGTGCCATCAGTGACGGGCAACTAGCAGCCGGGACCCAGTACTTC | CAISDGQLAAGTQYF
NA | once | TRBJ2-6 | TRBV4-1 | TGCGCCAGCAGCCAAGATAGGGGCTCTGGGGCCAACGTCCTGACTTTC | CASSQDRGSGANVLTF
NA | NA | TRBJ2-5 | TRBV7-3 | TGTGCCAGCAGCTTGACTAGTTTTGAGACCCAGTACTTC | CASSLTSFETQYF
TRBD1 | NA | TRBJ1-5 | TRBV19 | TGTGCCAGTAGTCCCCACAGGGGAGAGAATCAGCCCCAGCATTTT | CASSPHRGENQPQHF
TRBD2 | NA | TRBJ2-5 | TRBV5-1 | TGCGCCAGCAGCCGTGGACTAGCGGGGAAAGTACAAGAGACCCAGTACTTC | CASSRGLAGKVQETQYF